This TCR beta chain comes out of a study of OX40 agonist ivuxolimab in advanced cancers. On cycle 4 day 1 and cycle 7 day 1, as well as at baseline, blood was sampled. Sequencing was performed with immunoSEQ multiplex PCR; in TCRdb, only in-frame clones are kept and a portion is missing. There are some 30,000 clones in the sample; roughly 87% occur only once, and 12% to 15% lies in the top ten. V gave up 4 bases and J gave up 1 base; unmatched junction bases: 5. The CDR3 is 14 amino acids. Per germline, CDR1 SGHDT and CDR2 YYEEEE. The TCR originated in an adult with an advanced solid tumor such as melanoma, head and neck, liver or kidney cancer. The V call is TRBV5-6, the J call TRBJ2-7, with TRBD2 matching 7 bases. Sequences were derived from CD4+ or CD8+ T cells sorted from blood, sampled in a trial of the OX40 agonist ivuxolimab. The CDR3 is CASSELALSYEQYF. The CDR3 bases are TGTGCCAGCAGCGAACTAGCGCTTTCCTACGAGCAGTACTTC.